The 2 T cell receptor beta chains presented below share a single source sample, sequenced in a study of early T cells in non-severe SARS-CoV-2 infection. TCRdb analysed the 5' RACE reads with MiXCR anew, one entry per CDR3 protein. The sample yields roughly 110,000 distinct CDR3 sequences, 8.5% to 14% seen once. Material for sequencing was whole blood. Receptors were obtained from an adult who was a healthcare worker with PCR-confirmed SARS-CoV-2 infection or an uninfected control (not recorded which).

This clonotype was picked up many times. The chain uses TRBV29-1 and TRBJ1-4; 7 nucleotides line up with TRBD1. V shed 2 bases, J shed 8 bases, and the junction held 5 bases outside the gene matches. This CDR3 comprises 13 residues. Germline V gives CDR1 SQVTM, CDR2 ANQGSEA. The CDR3 DNA is TGCAGCGTTGAATTCCGGGGACAGGAAAAACTGTTTTTT. This codes for CSVEFRGQEKLFF.

The sample holds a few counts of this clonotype. The chain uses TRBV20-1 and TRBJ2-7; 9 bases are shared with TRBD2. Germline loops: CDR1 DFQATT, CDR2 SNEGSKA (reference sequence). The CDR3 is 13 amino acids. The J segment lost 4 bases and the V segment lost 6 bases, leaving 7 bases of the junction unmatched. CDR3 nucleotide sequence: TGCAGTGCCCCGACTAGCGGAACATACGAGCAGTACTTC. This sequence encodes CSAPTSGTYEQYF.